One sample yielded the 10 T cell receptor beta chains listed below, sequenced in a study of cytotoxic CD8 clonotypes in ibrutinib-treated CLL. Only in-frame clones appear in the TCRdb table, and some are missing; sequencing was by immunoSEQ multiplex PCR. The data hold more than 300,000 clones, with roughly 79% observed a single time. The sequences come from PBMCs, collected before ibrutinib treatment. The source is a human donor with chronic lymphocytic leukemia.

This clone was seen only a few times. The rearrangement uses TRBV7-9 and TRBJ2-2; 8 bases line up with TRBD2. Germline CDR1 reads SEHNR; CDR2 reads FQNEAQ (reference sequence). V trimming: 3 bases; J trimming: 2 bases; junction bases outside the gene matches: 5. This CDR3 region has 16 residues. DNA for the CDR3: TGTGCCAGCAGCTTTCACGGGAGGGCCAACACCGGGGAGCTGTTTTTT. Amino acid sequence: CASSFHGRANTGELFF.

On this clone itself: At one of its ends the junction is not consistent with the germline gene, which may arise from a read error. The CDR3 region is CASSDGQF. CDR3 in DNA: TGTGCCAGCAGTGACGGACAGTTC. This chain connects TRBV6-4 to TRBJ2-7; possible D gene TRBD1, 6 bases. The CDR3 covers 8 residues. The germline V gene has CDR1 MRHNA and CDR2 SNTAGT.

This sequence joins TRBV28 and TRBJ2-1, with TRBD2 as a possible D gene (6 bases). This CDR3 region has 15 residues. Deletions cut 2 bases from V and 0 bases from J, with 8 bases between. Germline CDR1 and CDR2: MDHEN and SYDVKM. CDR3 residues: CASSLAGSSYNEQFF. For the CDR3, the DNA is TGTGCCAGCAGTTTAGCGGGGAGCTCCTACAATGAGCAGTTCTTC. Full variable domain (missing parts from reference TRBV28 and TRBJ2-1): DVKVTQSSRYLVKRTGEKVFLECVQDMDHENMFWYRQDPGLGLRLIYFSYDVKMKEKGDIPEGYSVSREKKERFSLILESASTNQTSMYLCASSLAGSSYNEQFFGPGTRLTVL.

The J gene is TRBJ2-7, the V gene TRBV6-1; the D is unclear. This CDR3 has 15 amino acids. Trimming removed 1 base at V and 2 bases at J, with 12 bases between. CDR1 is MNHNS, CDR2 SASEGT, per germline. In DNA, the CDR3 is TGTGCCAGCAGTGAAGATCAGGCAGCCCCCTACGAGCAGTACTTC. Its protein is CASSEDQAAPYEQYF.

This clone came up once. CDR3 in amino acids: CASSLVAQEGETQYF. The CDR3 DNA sequence: TGTGCCAGCAGCTTAGTGGCCCAAGAGGGGGAGACCCAGTACTTC. The V gene is TRBV7-2, the J gene TRBJ2-5; D may correspond to TRBD1 or TRBD2 (5 bases each). The germline gives CDR1 SGHTA, CDR2 FQGNSA. The CDR3 is 15 amino acids. The germline V and J ends were trimmed by 1 base and 5 bases, with 14 bases remaining between them. The variable domain in full, completed from reference TRBV7-2 and TRBJ2-5, reads GAGVSQSPSNKVTEKGKDVELRCDPISGHTALYWYRQSLGQGLEFLIYFQGNSAPDKSGLPSDRFSAERTGGSVSTLTIQRTQQEDSAVYLCASSLVAQEGETQYFGPGTRLLVL.

The chain has TRBV2 and TRBJ2-5, with 7 bases matching TRBD1. After removal of 0 bases from V and 1 base from J, the junction contained 8 bases not matched to a gene. The CDR3 contains 17 residues. Germline CDR1 and CDR2: SNHLY and FYNNEI. CDR3 coding DNA: TGTGCCAGCAGTGAAGCCCCGAGGGGGCGTAGCCAAGAGACCCAGTACTTC. Encoded protein: CASSEAPRGRSQETQYF.

This clone has a handful of counts. This chain joins TRBV9 and TRBJ2-3, with 15 bases fitting TRBD2. The CDR3 sequence is 15 residues long. V was pared by 2 bases and J by 8 bases, with 3 bases of the junction left unmatched. CDR1 is SGDLS and CDR2 is YYNGEE in the germline V gene. The CDR3 sequence is CASSVAGLAGGTQYF. CDR3 nucleotides: TGTGCCAGCAGCGTCGCGGGACTAGCGGGAGGTACGCAGTATTTT.

The chain recombines TRBV9 with TRBJ2-3; no reliable D call. The germline gives CDR1 SGDLS, CDR2 YYNGEE. The V and J ends lost 0 bases and 4 bases respectively, with 15 bases between them. The CDR3 runs to 16 residues. The CDR3 region has the DNA TGTGCCAGCAGCGTAGGGGCGACCAATCAGGCAGATACGCAGTATTTT. Translated: CASSVGATNQADTQYF.

V is TRBV30 and J is TRBJ2-7; 10 bases match TRBD2. This CDR3 has 13 residues. The junction had 3 bases not matched to a gene; V was cut back by 2 bases and J by 5 bases. The germline V gene encodes CDR1 GTSNPN and CDR2 SVGIG (reference sequence). As DNA, the CDR3 is TGTGCCTGGAGTCTAGCGGGAGTAAACGAGCAGTACTTC. It specifies CAWSLAGVNEQYF.

V gene TRBV9 combines with J gene TRBJ2-5; the D is unclear. This CDR3 region has 13 residues. Trimming shortened V by 0 bases and J by 5 bases, and 8 bases separated the two germline ends. The germline V gene encodes CDR1 SGDLS and CDR2 YYNGEE. This CDR3 is CASSVGLGETQYF. The CDR3 DNA reads as TGTGCCAGCAGCGTAGGGCTGGGGGAGACCCAGTACTTC. Filled out from reference TRBV9 and TRBJ2-5, the complete variable domain reads DSGVTQTPKHLITATGQRVTLRCSPRSGDLSVYWYQQSLDQGLQFLIQYYNGEERAKGNILERFSAQQFPDLHSELNLSSLELGDSALYFCASSVGLGETQYFGPGTRLLVL.